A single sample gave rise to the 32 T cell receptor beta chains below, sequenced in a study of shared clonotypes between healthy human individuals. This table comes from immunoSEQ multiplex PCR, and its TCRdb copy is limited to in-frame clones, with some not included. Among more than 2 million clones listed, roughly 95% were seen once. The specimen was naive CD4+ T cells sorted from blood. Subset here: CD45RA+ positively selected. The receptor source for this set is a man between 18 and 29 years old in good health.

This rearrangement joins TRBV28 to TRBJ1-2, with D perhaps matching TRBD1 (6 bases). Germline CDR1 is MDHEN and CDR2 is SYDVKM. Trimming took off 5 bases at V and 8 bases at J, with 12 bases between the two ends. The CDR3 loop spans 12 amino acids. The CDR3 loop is CASSRDIRGYTF. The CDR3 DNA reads TGTGCCAGCAGTAGGGACATCCGGGGCTACACCTTC.

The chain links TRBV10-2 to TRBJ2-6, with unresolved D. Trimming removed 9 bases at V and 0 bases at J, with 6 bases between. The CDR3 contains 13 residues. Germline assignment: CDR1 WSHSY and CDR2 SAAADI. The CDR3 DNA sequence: TGCGCCAGTTACAGCTCTGGGGCCAACGTCCTGACTTTC. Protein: CASYSSGANVLTF.

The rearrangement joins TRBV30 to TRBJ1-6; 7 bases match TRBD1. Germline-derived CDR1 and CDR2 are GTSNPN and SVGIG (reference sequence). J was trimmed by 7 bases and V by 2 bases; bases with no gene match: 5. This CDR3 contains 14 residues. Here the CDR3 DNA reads TGTGCCTGGAGTCCCGACAGGGTGAATTCACCCCTCCACTTT. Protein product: CAWSPDRVNSPLHF.

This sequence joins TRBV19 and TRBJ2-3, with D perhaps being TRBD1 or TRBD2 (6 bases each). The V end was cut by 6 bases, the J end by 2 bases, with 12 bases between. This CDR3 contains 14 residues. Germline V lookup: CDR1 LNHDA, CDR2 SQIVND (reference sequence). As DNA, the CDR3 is TGTGCCAGTAGAGGGGGGTTTCTCACAGATACGCAGTATTTT. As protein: CASRGGFLTDTQYF.

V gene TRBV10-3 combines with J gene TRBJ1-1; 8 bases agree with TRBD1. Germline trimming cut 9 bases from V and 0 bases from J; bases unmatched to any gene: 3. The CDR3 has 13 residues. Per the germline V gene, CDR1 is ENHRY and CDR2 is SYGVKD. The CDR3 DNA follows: TGTGCCATGACAGGGGCCTTGAACACTGAAGCTTTCTTT. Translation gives CAMTGALNTEAFF.

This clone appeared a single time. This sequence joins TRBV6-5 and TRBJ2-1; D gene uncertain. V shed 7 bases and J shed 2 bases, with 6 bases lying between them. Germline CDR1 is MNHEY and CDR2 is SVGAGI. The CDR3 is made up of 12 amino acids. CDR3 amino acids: CASKSTYNEQFF. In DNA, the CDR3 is TGTGCCAGCAAATCAACCTACAATGAGCAGTTCTTC.

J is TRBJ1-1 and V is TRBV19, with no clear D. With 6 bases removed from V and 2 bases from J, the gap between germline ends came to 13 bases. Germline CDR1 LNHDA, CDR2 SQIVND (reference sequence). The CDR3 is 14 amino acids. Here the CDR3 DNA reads TGTGCCAGTAGGAGCCCCGGGCTAAACACTGAAGCTTTCTTT. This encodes CASRSPGLNTEAFF.

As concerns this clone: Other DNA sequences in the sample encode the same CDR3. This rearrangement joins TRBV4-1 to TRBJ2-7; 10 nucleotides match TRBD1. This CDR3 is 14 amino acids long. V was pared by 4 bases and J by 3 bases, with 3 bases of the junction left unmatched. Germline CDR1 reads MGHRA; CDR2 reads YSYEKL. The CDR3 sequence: CASSPRTGGYEQYF. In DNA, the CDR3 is TGCGCCAGCAGCCCTAGGACAGGGGGCTACGAGCAGTACTTC.

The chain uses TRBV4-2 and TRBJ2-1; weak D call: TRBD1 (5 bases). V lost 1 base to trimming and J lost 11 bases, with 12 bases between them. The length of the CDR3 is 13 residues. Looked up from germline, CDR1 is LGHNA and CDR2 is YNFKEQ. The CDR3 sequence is CASSQVDQGKQFF. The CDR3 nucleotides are TGTGCCAGCAGCCAAGTGGATCAGGGAAAGCAGTTCTTC.

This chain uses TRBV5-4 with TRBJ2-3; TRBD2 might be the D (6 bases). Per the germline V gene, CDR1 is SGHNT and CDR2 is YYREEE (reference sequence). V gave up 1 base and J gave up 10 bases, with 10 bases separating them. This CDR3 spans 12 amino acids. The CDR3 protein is CASSLMREAQYF. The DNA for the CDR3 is TGTGCCAGCAGCTTGATGCGGGAAGCGCAGTATTTT.

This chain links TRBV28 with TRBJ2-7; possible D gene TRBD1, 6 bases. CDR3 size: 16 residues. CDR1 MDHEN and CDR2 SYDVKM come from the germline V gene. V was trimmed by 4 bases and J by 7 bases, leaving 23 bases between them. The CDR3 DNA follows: TGTGCCAGCAGTTCCTTTGGGGGCCAAAAACTAGTGGAGCAGTACTTC. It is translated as CASSSFGGQKLVEQYF.

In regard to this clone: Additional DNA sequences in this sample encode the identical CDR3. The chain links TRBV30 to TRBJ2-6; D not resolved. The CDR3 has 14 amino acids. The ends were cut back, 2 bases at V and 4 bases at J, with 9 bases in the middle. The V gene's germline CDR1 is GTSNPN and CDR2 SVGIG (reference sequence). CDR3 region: CAWSLGSGANVLTF. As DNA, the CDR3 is TGTGCCTGGAGTCTGGGGTCCGGGGCCAACGTCCTGACTTTC.

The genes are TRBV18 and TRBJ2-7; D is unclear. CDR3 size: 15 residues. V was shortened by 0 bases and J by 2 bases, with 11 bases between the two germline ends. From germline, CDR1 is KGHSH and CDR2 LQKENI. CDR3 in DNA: TGTGCCAGCTCACCACCGGTGGCAGGACCCTACGAGCAGTACTTC. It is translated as CASSPPVAGPYEQYF.

The CDR3 DNA reads TGTGCCAGCAGTTACCGGGACAGGGGGACATATGAGCAGTTCTTC. Protein: CASSYRDRGTYEQFF. The genes are TRBV6-5 and TRBJ2-1; 11 bases align to TRBD1. V lost 2 bases and J lost 8; bases outside the gene matches: 5. This CDR3 contains 15 residues. Looked up from germline, CDR1 is MNHEY and CDR2 is SVGAGI.

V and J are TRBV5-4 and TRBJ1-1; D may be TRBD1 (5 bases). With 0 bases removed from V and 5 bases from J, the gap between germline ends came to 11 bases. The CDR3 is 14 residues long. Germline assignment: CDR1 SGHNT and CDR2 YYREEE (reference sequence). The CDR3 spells CASSLEGAWTEAFF. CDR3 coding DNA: TGTGCCAGCAGCTTGGAAGGGGCGTGGACTGAAGCTTTCTTT.

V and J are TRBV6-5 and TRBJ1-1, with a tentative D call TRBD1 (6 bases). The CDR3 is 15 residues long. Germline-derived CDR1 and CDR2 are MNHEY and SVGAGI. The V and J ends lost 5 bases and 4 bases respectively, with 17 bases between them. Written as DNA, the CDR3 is TGTGCCAGCAGTCCCCAAGGGGGGTTCAGCACTGAAGCTTTCTTT. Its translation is CASSPQGGFSTEAFF.

CDR3 sequence (DNA): TGCGCCAGCAGCTACGACAGCTCTGGAAACACCATATATTTT. Protein: CASSYDSSGNTIYF. The chain combines TRBV5-1 with TRBJ1-3; weak D call: TRBD1 (5 bases). In germline, CDR1 is SGHRS, CDR2 YFSETQ. The CDR3 extends over 14 amino acids. V was pared by 3 bases and J by 0 bases, with 7 bases between.

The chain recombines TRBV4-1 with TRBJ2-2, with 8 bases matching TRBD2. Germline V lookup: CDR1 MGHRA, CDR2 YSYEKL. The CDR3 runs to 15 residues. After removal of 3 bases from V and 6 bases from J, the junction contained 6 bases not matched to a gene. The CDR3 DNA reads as TGCGCCAGCAGCCAGGAGGGACTAGTCCCCGGGGAGCTGTTTTTT. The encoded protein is CASSQEGLVPGELFF.

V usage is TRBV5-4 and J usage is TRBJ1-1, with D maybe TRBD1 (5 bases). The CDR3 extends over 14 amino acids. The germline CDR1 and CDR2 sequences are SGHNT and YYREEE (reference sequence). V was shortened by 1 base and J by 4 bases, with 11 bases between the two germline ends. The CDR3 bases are TGTGCCAGCAGCTTGTGGGGGGTGGCCACTGAAGCTTTCTTT. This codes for CASSLWGVATEAFF.

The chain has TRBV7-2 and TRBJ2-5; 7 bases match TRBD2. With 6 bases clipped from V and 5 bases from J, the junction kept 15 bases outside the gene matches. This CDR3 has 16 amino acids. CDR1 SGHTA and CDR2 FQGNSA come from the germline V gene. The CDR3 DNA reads TGTGCCAGCAGTCTTTTGGGGGAGGGCCGGGCCGAGACCCAGTACTTC. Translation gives CASSLLGEGRAETQYF.

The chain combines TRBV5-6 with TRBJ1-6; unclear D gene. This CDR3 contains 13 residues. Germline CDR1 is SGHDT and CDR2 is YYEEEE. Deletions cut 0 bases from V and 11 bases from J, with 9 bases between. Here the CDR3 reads CASSLASKAPLHF. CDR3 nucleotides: TGTGCCAGCAGCTTGGCATCTAAGGCACCCCTCCACTTT.

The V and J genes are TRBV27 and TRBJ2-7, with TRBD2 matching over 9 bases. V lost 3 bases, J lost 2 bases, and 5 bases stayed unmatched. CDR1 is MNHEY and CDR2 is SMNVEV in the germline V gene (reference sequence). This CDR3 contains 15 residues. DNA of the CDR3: TGTGCCAGCAGTTTTCTCGCGGGAGGGCCCTACGAGCAGTACTTC. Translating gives CASSFLAGGPYEQYF.

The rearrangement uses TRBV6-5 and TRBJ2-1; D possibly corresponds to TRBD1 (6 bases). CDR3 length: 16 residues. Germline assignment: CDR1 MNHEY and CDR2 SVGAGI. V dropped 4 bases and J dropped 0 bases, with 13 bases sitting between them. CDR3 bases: TGTGCCAGCAGTTTGGACCCGGGACACTCCTACAATGAGCAGTTCTTC. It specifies CASSLDPGHSYNEQFF.

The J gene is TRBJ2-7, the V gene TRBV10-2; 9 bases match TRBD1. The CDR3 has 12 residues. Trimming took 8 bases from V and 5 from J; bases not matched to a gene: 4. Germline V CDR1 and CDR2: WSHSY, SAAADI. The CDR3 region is CASWDRANEQYF. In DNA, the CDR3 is TGCGCCAGCTGGGACAGGGCTAACGAGCAGTACTTC.

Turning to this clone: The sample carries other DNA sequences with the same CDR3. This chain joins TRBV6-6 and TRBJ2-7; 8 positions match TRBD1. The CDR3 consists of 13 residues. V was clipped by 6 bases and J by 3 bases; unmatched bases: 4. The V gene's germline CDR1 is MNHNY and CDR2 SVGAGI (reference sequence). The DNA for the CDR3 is TGTGCCAGCAGACCTGGACAGGGCTACGAGCAGTACTTC. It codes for CASRPGQGYEQYF.

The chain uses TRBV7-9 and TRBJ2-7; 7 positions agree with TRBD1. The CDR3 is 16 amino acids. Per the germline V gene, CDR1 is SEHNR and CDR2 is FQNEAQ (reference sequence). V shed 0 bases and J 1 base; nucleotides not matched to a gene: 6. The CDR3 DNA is TGTGCCAGCAGCTTAGCGAGAGGACAGGTGTCCTACGAGCAGTACTTC. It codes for CASSLARGQVSYEQYF.

DNA of the CDR3: TGTGCCAGCATAACGGCAGGGAATAATTCACCCCTCCACTTT. It translates to CASITAGNNSPLHF. J is TRBJ1-6 and V is TRBV28; D perhaps matches TRBD1 (5 bases). The V gene's germline CDR1 is MDHEN and CDR2 SYDVKM. This CDR3 is 14 amino acids long. The ends were cut back, 7 bases at V and 5 bases at J, with 12 bases in the middle.

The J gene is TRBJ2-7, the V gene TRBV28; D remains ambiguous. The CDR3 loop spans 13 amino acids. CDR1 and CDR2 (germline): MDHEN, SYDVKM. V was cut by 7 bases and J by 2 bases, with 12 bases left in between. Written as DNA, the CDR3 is TGTGCCAGCATGGACGGCGTTACCTACGAGCAGTACTTC. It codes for CASMDGVTYEQYF.

This chain's CDR3 is CASSGAGPNTGELFF. Here the CDR3 DNA reads TGTGCCAGCAGCGGAGCGGGTCCGAACACCGGGGAGCTGTTTTTT. The chain has TRBV9 and TRBJ2-2; TRBD2 might be the D (6 bases). Trimming took off 3 bases at V and 0 bases at J, with 9 bases between the two ends. The CDR3 has 15 amino acids. CDR1 is SGDLS, CDR2 YYNGEE, per germline. Together with reference TRBV9 and TRBJ2-2, the CDR3 gives the full variable domain: DSGVTQTPKHLITATGQRVTLRCSPRSGDLSVYWYQQSLDQGLQFLIQYYNGEERAKGNILERFSAQQFPDLHSELNLSSLELGDSALYFCASSGAGPNTGELFFGEGSRLTVL.

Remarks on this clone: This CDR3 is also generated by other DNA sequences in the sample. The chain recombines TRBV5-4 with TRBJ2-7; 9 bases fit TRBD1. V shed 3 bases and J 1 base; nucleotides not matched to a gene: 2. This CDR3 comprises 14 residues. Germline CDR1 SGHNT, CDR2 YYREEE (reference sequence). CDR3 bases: TGTGCCAGCAGCTGGGACAGGGCGTCCTACGAGCAGTACTTC. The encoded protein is CASSWDRASYEQYF.

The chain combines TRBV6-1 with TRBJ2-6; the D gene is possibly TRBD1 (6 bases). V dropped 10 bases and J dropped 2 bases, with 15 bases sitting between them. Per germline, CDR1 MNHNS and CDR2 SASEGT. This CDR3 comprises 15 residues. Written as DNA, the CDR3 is TGTGCCACGGGAAAAGGACAGACTGGGGCCAACGTCCTGACTTTC. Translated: CATGKGQTGANVLTF.

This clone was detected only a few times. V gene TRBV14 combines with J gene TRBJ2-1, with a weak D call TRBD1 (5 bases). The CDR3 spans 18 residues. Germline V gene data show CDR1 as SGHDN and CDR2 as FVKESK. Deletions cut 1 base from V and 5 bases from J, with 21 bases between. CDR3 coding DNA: TGTGCCAGCAGCCAAGCGGGCAGGGCCCTAAGGGCGGACAATGAGCAGTTCTTC. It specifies CASSQAGRALRADNEQFF.